This T cell receptor beta chain was sequenced in a study of early T cells in non-severe SARS-CoV-2 infection. Unique molecular identifiers (one per individual cDNA molecule) were attached. TCRdb independently ran MiXCR on the 5' RACE reads; one entry per CDR3 protein. The data hold around 47,000 distinct CDR3 sequences, with more than 9% observed a single time. CDR3 length: 16 residues. This sequence joins TRBV12-2 and TRBJ2-2; the DNA was not compared with TRBD2, the D call given in the table. TRBV12-2 is described as a pseudogene. The sequenced sample consisted of whole blood. This TCR was recovered from an adult who was a healthcare worker with PCR-confirmed SARS-CoV-2 infection or an uninfected control (not recorded which). CDR3 sequence reads: CASRHQREANTGELFF. The CDR3 DNA sequence: TGTGCAAGTCGCCACCAGCGGGAGGCGAACACCGGGGAGCTGTTTTTT.